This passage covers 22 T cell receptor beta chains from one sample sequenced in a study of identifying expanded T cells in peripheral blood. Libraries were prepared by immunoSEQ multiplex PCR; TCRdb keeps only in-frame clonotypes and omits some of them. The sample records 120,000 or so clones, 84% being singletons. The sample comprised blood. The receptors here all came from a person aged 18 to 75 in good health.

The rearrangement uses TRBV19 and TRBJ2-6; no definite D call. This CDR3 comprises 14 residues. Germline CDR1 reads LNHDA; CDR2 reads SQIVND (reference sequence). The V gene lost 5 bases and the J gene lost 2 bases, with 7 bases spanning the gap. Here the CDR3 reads CASSDLTGANVLTF. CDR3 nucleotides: TGTGCCAGTAGTGATTTAACTGGGGCCAACGTCCTGACTTTC.

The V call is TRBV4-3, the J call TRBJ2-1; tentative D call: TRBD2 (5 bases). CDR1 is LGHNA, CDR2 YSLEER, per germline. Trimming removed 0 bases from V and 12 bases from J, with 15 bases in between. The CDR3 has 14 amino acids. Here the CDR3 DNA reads TGCGCCAGCAGCCAAGAAAGTTCCGTTGGAGGGCAGTTCTTC. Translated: CASSQESSVGGQFF.

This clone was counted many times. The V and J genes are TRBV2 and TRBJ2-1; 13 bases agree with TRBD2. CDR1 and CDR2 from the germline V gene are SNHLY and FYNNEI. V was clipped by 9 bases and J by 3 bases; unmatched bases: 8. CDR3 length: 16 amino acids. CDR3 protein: CARTSGGAGYYNEQFF. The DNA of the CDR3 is TGTGCCAGAACTAGCGGGGGGGCGGGTTACTACAATGAGCAGTTCTTC.

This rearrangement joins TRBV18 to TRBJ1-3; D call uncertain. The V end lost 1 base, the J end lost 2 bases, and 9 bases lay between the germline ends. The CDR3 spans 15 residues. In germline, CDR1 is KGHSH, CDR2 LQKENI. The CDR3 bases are TGTGCCAGCTCACCACGTGGGCCTCCTGGAAACACCATATATTTT. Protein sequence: CASSPRGPPGNTIYF.

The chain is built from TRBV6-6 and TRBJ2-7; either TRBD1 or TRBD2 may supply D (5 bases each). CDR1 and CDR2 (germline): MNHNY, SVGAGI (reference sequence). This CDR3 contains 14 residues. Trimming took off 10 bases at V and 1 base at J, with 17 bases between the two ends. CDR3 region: CATAGTNPSYEQYF. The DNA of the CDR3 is TGTGCCACGGCCGGGACCAACCCATCCTACGAGCAGTACTTC.

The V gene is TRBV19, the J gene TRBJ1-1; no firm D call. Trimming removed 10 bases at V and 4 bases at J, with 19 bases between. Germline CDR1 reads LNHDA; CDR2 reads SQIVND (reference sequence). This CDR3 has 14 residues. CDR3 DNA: TGTGCCACAGGATCGGACCAATGGGGCACTGAAGCTTTCTTT. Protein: CATGSDQWGTEAFF.

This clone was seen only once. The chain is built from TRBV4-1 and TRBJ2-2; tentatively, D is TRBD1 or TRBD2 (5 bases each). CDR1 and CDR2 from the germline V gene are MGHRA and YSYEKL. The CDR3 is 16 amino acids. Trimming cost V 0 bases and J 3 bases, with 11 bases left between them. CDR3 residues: CASSQEWGLDTGELFF. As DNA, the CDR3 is TGCGCCAGCAGCCAAGAATGGGGGTTGGACACCGGGGAGCTGTTTTTT.

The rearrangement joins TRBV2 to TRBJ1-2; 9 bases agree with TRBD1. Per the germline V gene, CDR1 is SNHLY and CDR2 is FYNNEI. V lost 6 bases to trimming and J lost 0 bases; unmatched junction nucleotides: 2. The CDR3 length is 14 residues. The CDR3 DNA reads TGTGCCAGCAGAAGACAGGGGGCTAACTATGGCTACACCTTC. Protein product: CASRRQGANYGYTF. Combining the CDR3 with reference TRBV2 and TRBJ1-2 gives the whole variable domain EPEVTQTPSHQVTQMGQEVILRCVPISNHLYFYWYRQILGQKVEFLVSFYNNEISEKSEIFDDQFSVERPDGSNFTLKIRSTKLEDSAMYFCASRRQGANYGYTFGSGTRLTVV.

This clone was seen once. CDR3 sequence (DNA): TGTGCCAGCAGCGGCGGGGGCGCCGGTGGCTACACCTTC. It is translated as CASSGGGAGGYTF. V is TRBV5-5 and J is TRBJ1-2; D may be TRBD1 (6 bases). With 4 bases removed from V and 7 bases from J, the gap between germline ends came to 14 bases. Germline V CDR1 and CDR2: SGHKS, YYEKEE (reference sequence). CDR3 length: 13 amino acids.

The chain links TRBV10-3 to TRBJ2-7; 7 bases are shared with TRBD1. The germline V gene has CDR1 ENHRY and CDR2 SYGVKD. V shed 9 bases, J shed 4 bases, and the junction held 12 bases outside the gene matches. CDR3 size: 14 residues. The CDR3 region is CAIRQPGQLYEQYF. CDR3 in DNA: TGTGCCATTCGCCAACCGGGACAGCTTTACGAGCAGTACTTC.

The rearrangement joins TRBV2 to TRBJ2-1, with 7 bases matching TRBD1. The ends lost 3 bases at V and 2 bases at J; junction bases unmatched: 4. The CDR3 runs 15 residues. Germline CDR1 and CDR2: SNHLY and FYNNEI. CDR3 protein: CASSETGFTYNEQFF. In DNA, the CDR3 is TGTGCCAGCAGTGAGACAGGGTTTACCTACAATGAGCAGTTCTTC. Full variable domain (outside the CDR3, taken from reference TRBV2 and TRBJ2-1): EPEVTQTPSHQVTQMGQEVILRCVPISNHLYFYWYRQILGQKVEFLVSFYNNEISEKSEIFDDQFSVERPDGSNFTLKIRSTKLEDSAMYFCASSETGFTYNEQFFGPGTRLTVL.

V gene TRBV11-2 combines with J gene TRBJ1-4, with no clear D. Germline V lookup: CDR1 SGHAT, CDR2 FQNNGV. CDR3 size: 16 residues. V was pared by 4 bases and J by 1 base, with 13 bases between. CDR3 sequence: CASSSHPGQTNEKLFF. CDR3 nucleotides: TGTGCCAGCAGCTCACATCCCGGGCAAACTAATGAAAAACTGTTTTTT.

CDR3 region: CASSLMRDKETQYF. In DNA, the CDR3 is TGTGCCAGCAGCTTAATGCGGGATAAAGAGACCCAGTACTTC. The genes are TRBV11-2 and TRBJ2-5; tentative D call: TRBD2 (6 bases). This CDR3 has 14 residues. Trimming left V 2 bases short and J 3 bases short, with 10 bases between. Germline V gene data show CDR1 as SGHAT and CDR2 as FQNNGV.

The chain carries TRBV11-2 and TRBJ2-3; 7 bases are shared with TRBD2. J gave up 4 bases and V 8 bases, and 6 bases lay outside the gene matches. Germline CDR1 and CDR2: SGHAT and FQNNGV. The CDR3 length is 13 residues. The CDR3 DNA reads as TGTGCCAGCTCACCTCGGGGGGCAGATACGCAGTATTTT. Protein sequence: CASSPRGADTQYF.

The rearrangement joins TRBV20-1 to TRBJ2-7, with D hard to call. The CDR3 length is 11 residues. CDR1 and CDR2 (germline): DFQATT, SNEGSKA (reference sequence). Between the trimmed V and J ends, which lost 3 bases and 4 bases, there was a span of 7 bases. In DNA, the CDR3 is TGCAGTGCTAGTCGATCGTACGAGCAGTACTTC. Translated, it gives CSASRSYEQYF.

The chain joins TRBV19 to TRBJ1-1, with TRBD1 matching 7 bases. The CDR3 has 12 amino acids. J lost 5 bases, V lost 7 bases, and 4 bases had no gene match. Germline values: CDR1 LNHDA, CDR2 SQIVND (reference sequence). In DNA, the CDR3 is TGTGCCAGTAAGGACAGGAATACTGAAGCTTTCTTT. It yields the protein CASKDRNTEAFF.

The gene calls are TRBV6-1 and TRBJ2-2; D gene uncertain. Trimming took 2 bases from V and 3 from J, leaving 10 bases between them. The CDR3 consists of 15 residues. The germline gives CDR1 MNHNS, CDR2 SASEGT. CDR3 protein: CASSEYIAYTGELFF. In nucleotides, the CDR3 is TGTGCCAGCAGTGAATATATCGCATACACCGGGGAGCTGTTTTTT.

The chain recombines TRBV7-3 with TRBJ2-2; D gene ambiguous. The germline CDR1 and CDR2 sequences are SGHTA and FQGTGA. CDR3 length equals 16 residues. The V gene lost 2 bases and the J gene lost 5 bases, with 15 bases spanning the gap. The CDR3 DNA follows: TGTGCCAGCAGCTTATTCCCAGGTAGAGCGACCGGGGAGCTGTTTTTT. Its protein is CASSLFPGRATGELFF.

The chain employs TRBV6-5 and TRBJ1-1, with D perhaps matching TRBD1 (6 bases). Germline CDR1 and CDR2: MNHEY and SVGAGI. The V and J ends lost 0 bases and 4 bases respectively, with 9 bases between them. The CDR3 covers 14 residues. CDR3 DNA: TGTGCCAGCAGTTACTCGAGGGGGGGCACTGAAGCTTTCTTT. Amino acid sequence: CASSYSRGGTEAFF.

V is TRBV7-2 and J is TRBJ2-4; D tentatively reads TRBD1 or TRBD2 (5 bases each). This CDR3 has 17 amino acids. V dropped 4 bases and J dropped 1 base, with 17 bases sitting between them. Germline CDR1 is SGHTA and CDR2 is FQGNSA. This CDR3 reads CASSSYGIGAAKNIQYF. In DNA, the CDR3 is TGTGCCAGCAGCTCCTACGGGATAGGGGCGGCCAAAAACATTCAGTACTTC.

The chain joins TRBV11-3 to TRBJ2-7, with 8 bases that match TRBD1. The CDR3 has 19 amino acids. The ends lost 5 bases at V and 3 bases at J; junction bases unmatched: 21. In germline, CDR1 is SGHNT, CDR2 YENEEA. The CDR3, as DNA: TGTGCCAGCAGCCAAAAGACCAGACAGGGGTCCCCTAAACTCTACGAGCAGTACTTC. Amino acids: CASSQKTRQGSPKLYEQYF.

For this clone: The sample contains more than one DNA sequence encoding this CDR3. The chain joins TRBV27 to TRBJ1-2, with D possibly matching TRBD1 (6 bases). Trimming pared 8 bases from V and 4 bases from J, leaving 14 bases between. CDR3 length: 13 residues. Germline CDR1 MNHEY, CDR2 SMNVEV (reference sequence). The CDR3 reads CASGRGQTYGYTF. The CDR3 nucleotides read TGTGCCAGCGGGAGAGGACAGACCTATGGCTACACCTTC.